This TCR beta chain was observed in a study of blood T cell repertoires in COVID-19. The overall study: The United States, Italy and Spain supplied acute and convalescent COVID-19 samples. PBMCs, B-cell-depleted T cells, or T cells were the source of the cDNA or gDNA that made up the material.

The table came from immunoSEQ multiplex PCR; TCRdb's copy has only in-frame clones and leaves some out. This sample carries some 150,000 clones, just over 85% of them seen once, and the ten largest clones take more than 1.5%. Germline V gene sequence: CDR1 LGHDT, CDR2 YNNKEL (reference sequence). The V gene lost 2 bases and the J gene lost 2 bases, with 9 bases spanning the gap. The CDR3 is 14 amino acids. This clone was recorded once. The clonotype originates from a woman aged 60 to 75 with acute or convalescent COVID-19. The specimen was peripheral blood. This chain links TRBV3-1 (or the pseudogene TRBV3-2) with TRBJ1-2, with D maybe TRBD1 (6 bases). CDR3: CASSQPGANYGYTF. The DNA of the CDR3 is TGTGCCAGCAGCCAACCAGGGGCCAACTATGGCTACACCTTC.